What follows describes a single TCR beta chain. Generated by immunoSEQ multiplex PCR, the TCRdb table keeps only in-frame clones and is missing some. The profile shows hundreds of thousands of clones, approximately 88% of them singletons. This sample stems from a study of shared T cell receptors in the human thymus. The CDR3 has 13 residues. Germline V gene data show CDR1 as ENHRY and CDR2 as SYGVKD. The V end was cut by 0 bases, the J end by 9 bases, with 11 bases between. This same sample was also part of a study on human thymus T cells. That study reports: Thymus pieces cut out during corrective heart surgery were the tissue that was used. Thymic and blood repertoires appeared to display a bias in their usage of V and J genes. A high degree of thymic repertoire overlap among unrelated individuals was reported in related research.

The sequencing sample was made of thymocytes. The chain carries TRBV10-3 and TRBJ1-1; no reliable D call. The receptor was isolated from a boy younger than two with a congenital heart defect. The chain's CDR3 is CAISESKTAQAFF. In DNA, the CDR3 is TGTGCCATCAGTGAGTCGAAAACAGCCCAAGCTTTCTTT.